The clone carrying this T cell receptor beta chain was counted at least ten times. The antigen remains unidentified. TCRdb reanalysed the reads using MiXCR and keeps one entry per CDR3 protein. The table has around 440,000 distinct CDR3 sequences, about 11% seen once. This sample was taken from a study of T cell repertoires in cytomegalovirus infection. Study results and limitations: Cumulated frequencies of public TCR beta families served to identify carriers of CMV plus the relevant HLA.

With V trimmed by 5 bases and J by 8 bases, 7 bases remained unmatched. The CDR3 contains 14 residues. Germline V gives CDR1 SNHLY, CDR2 FYNNEI. V is TRBV2 and J is TRBJ2-1; 9 nucleotides align to TRBD1. The TCR comes from a human donor in good health (CMV status not recorded). Some clones in this sample may be carry-over from other donors' samples. The source material was PBMCs. The CDR3 DNA reads TGTGCCAGCAGTACAGGGGGCGCGTCTCATGAGCAGTTCTTC. Translated, it gives CASSTGGASHEQFF.